This entry describes one TCR beta chain. The data were obtained in a study of technical replicates of blood from a few donors. The CDR3 sequence is 14 residues long. Germline V gene lookup returns CDR1 SEHNR and CDR2 FQNEAQ (reference sequence). The V gene lost 3 bases and the J gene lost 3 bases, with 12 bases spanning the gap. Data came from immunoSEQ multiplex PCR; TCRdb stores just in-frame clones and leaves some out. The data hold some 79,000 clones, with approximately 94% observed a single time. Input material: T cells isolated from PBMCs. The chain is built from TRBV7-9 and TRBJ2-7; D is possibly TRBD2 (6 bases). The source of this sequence is a human donor in good health. The CDR3 sequence: CASSFRTGDYEQYF. The CDR3 DNA reads as TGTGCCAGCAGCTTCCGAACGGGGGACTACGAGCAGTACTTC.